This record covers a single T cell receptor beta chain. These data are taken from a study of identical twins. TCRdb independently ran MiXCR on the 5' RACE reads; one entry per CDR3 protein. The sample has about 220,000 distinct CDR3 sequences; around a tenth are singletons. Unmatched junction bases numbered 6, after V lost 3 bases and J lost 13 bases. Germline CDR1 GTSNPN, CDR2 SVGIG (reference sequence). There are 13 residues in the CDR3. This chain connects TRBV30 to TRBJ2-1, with 13 bases aligning to TRBD2. The sequence was collected from a woman aged 18-30 years in good health. The sample was memory (CD45RO+) T cells sorted from blood. The DNA of the CDR3 is TGTGCCTGGAGGACGGGACTAGCGGGATCTCAGTTCTTC. It encodes CAWRTGLAGSQFF.